This T cell receptor beta chain was profiled in a study of monozygotic twins with inflammatory bowel disease. The CDR3 has 20 residues. Per the germline V gene, CDR1 is SGDLS and CDR2 is YYNGEE. From around 4,000 ng of total RNA, each TCR library was prepared. Every sample had its cDNA made across eight separate reactions. cDNA encoding TCRalpha and TCRbeta underwent two nested PCRs of approximately 16 and 9 cycles, each of which was followed by bead purification. TCRdb reprocessed the 5' RACE reads; each CDR3 protein has one entry and no DNA is given. The repertoire table contains approximately 300,000 distinct CDR3 sequences.

Sequenced: blood. V and J are TRBV9 and TRBJ2-2; there is no DNA to check the TCRdb D call of TRBD2. The TCR comes from a human donor with ulcerative colitis or Crohn's disease, or a healthy co-twin of an affected twin (not recorded which). The CDR3 reads CASSVARGWASGANTGELFF.